A selection of T cell receptor beta chains follows, all from one sample in a study of T-cell reconstitution after alpha-beta-depleted transplantation in children. TCRdb reprocessed the PCR reads with MiXCR, giving one entry per CDR3 protein. This sample has 300,000 to 400,000 distinct CDR3 sequences, with approximately 23% found just once. Sample: PBMCs, mostly from graft donor cells, taken 180 days after TCRalphabeta/CD19-depleted stem cell transplant. The origin of the receptors is a male patient between 5 and 17 years old who had a stem cell transplant for acute lymphoblastic leukemia, so the T cells may come from the graft donor. CDR3s include the opening cysteine and the closing phenylalanine or tryptophan. Clone size appears in some rows only: once, few, many, or a class for an expanded clone.

TRBV20-1,-,CSARGPGLATYNEQFF
TRBV9,-,CASSTRTGSSYEQYF
TRBV19,-,CASSMMQTQYF
TRBV20-1,-,CSARVQLAGYNEQFF
TRBV7-3,-,CASSFGPRRNTEALF
TRBV29-1,-,CSVEGTANNEQFF
TRBV25-1,-,CASSEYRHFDTEAFF
TRBV25-1,-,CASSYLAGAGKQYF
TRBV6-4,-,CASSDGWYNEQFF
TRBV9,-,CASSVASGGYTDQFF
TRBV5-6,-,CASSLGPRDIVGSGSYEQYF
TRBV28,-,CASSFPRGLDGYTF
TRBV19,-,CASSPLGAEGSYEQYF
TRBV5-1,-,CASSSLRGSGGGRRRETQYF
TRBV16,once,CASSLVRGEQYF
TRBV5-1,few,CASSWDRWGNEQFF
TRBV14,-,CASSQEFSSEAFF
TRBV7-6,-,CASRLGWDRATNEKLFF
TRBV20-1,-,CSASGRHEQYF
TRBV10-3,-,CAISETDRGRWGAFF
TRBV6-5,once,CASSYHTGVGEQYF
TRBV11-2,few,CASSLEGRQETQYF
TRBV27,few,CASSPVTGKGNQPQHF
TRBV20-1,-,CSARKGTGISNQPQHF
TRBV25-1,-,CASRGGQYYGYTF
TRBV6-5,-,CASSYEVHYGYTF
TRBV24-1,-,CATSDFGTVGDNEQFF